This TCR beta chain was found in a study of blood T cell repertoires in COVID-19. Overall study: The study drew acute and convalescent COVID-19 samples from the United States, Italy and Spain. T cells, B-cell-depleted T cells, or PBMCs provided the cDNA or gDNA that served as material.

In the original analysis: Reference gene primer amplification gave estimated nucleated cell counts. Generated by immunoSEQ multiplex PCR, the TCRdb table keeps only in-frame clones and is missing some. The V and J calls and clone size come from that table; D and trimming were worked out from the DNA. The sample yields about 93,000 clones, about 88% seen once. V shed 3 bases and J 6 bases; nucleotides not matched to a gene: 6. This CDR3 comprises 14 residues. The germline CDR1 and CDR2 sequences are LGHNA and YNFKEQ. The rearrangement joins TRBV4-2 to TRBJ1-2; TRBD1 agrees at 8 bases. Sequenced material: peripheral blood. This receptor was obtained from a woman older than 75 with acute or convalescent COVID-19. The CDR3 coding sequence is TGTGCCAGCAGCCAGATACAGGGGGTCGATGGCTACACCTTC. Translated: CASSQIQGVDGYTF.